This TCR beta chain came from a study of T cells in Graves' hyperthyroidism and ophthalmopathy. TCR beta CDR3 region amplification was performed from RNA transcripts. A first-round RT-PCR of the TCR CDR3 used the HTBI primer set. In TCRdb, the multiplex PCR reads were re-called with MiXCR into one record per CDR3 protein. The sample consists of some 570,000 distinct CDR3 sequences, approximately 17% of them appearing once. Germline values: CDR1 MGHRA, CDR2 YSYEKL. This CDR3 is built from 17 residues. The V end was cut by 2 bases, the J end by 0 bases, with 16 bases between. Material for sequencing was blood. The rearrangement links TRBV4-1 to TRBJ1-1; possible D gene TRBD1, 5 bases. The source of this sequence is a woman in her late teens or twenties with Graves' ophthalmopathy. The chain's CDR3 is CASSQSQTDIMNTEAFF. For the CDR3, the DNA is TGCGCCAGCAGCCAAAGCCAGACAGATATAATGAACACTGAAGCTTTCTTT.